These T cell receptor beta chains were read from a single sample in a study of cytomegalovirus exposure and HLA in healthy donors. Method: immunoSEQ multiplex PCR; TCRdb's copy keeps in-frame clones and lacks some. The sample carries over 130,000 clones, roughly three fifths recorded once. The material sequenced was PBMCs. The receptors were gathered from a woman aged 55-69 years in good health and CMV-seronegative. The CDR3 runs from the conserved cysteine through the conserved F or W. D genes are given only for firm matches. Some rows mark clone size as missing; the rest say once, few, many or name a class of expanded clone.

CASSPEETQYF TGTGCCAGCAGCCCCGAAGAGACCCAGTACTTC TRBV6-6 few TRBJ2-5 NA
CAMGGRGTDTQYF TGTGCCATGGGGGGGAGAGGCACAGATACGCAGTATTTT TRBV10-3 NA TRBJ2-3 TRBD2
CASSLRQGLSSYNEQFF TGTGCCAGCAGCCTACGACAGGGGCTAAGCTCCTACAATGAGCAGTTCTTC TRBV7-6 NA TRBJ2-1 TRBD1
CATSHGQGYSKDGYTF TGTGCCACCTCGCATGGACAGGGCTACTCAAAAGATGGCTACACCTTC TRBV15 NA TRBJ1-2 TRBD1
CASSWGTGEQFF TGTGCCAGCAGCTGGGGGACTGGCGAGCAGTTCTTC TRBV11-2 few TRBJ2-1 NA
CASSFLAGVQYEQYF TGTGCCAGCAGCTTTCTAGCGGGAGTTCAATACGAGCAGTACTTC TRBV11-2 NA TRBJ2-7 TRBD2
CASSLKGSWNQPQHF TGTGCCAGCAGCTTAAAAGGGAGTTGGAATCAGCCCCAGCATTTT TRBV7-2 NA TRBJ1-5 NA
CASSPSGGVNEQFF TGCGCCAGCAGCCCTAGTGGAGGGGTCAATGAGCAGTTCTTC TRBV5-1 few TRBJ2-1 NA
CASSIGTGNYGYTF TGTGCCAGTAGTATAGGGACGGGAAACTATGGCTACACCTTC TRBV19 NA TRBJ1-2 NA
CASSDSGGSTDTQYF TGTGCCAGCAGCGATAGCGGGGGCAGCACAGATACGCAGTATTTT TRBV7-3 few TRBJ2-3 TRBD2
CASTSGPGRETQYF TGTGCCAGCACCTCGGGACCAGGGAGGGAGACCCAGTACTTC TRBV11-1 NA TRBJ2-5 NA
CASSLGQFNQPQHF TGTGCCAGCAGTCTGGGACAGTTCAATCAGCCCCAGCATTTT TRBV2 once TRBJ1-5 TRBD1
CASSFPSGVNTDTQYF TGTGCCAGCAGCTTTCCTAGCGGGGTGAACACAGATACGCAGTATTTT TRBV5-6 once TRBJ2-3 TRBD2
CASRVQGSNTGELFF TGTGCCAGCAGGGTACAGGGGTCGAACACCGGGGAGCTGTTTTTT TRBV2 NA TRBJ2-2 TRBD1
CASSQGQGEETQYF TGTGCCAGCAGCCAGGGACAGGGGGAAGAGACCCAGTACTTC TRBV4-2 NA TRBJ2-5 TRBD1
CASSQGGGGAIETQYF TGCGCCAGCAGCCAAGGGGGCGGGGGGGCAATAGAGACCCAGTACTTC TRBV4-3 few TRBJ2-5 TRBD2
CASSLGGTGGAGGYTF TGTGCCAGCAGCTTAGGGGGGACAGGGGGCGCCGGTGGCTACACCTTC TRBV7-6 NA TRBJ1-2 TRBD1
CASSLAVFYGGYTF TGTGCCAGCAGTTTGGCGGTCTTCTATGGTGGCTACACCTTC TRBV28 NA TRBJ1-2 NA
CASSIGTGSPRNQPQHF TGTGCCAGCAGCATCGGGACAGGGTCCCCTCGCAATCAGCCCCAGCATTTT TRBV7-9 NA TRBJ1-5 TRBD1
CSDYRGNTEAFF TGCAGCGACTACAGGGGGAACACTGAAGCTTTCTTT TRBV29-1 few TRBJ1-1 TRBD1
CASSAPSGRGTGELFF TGTGCCAGCAGTGCCCCTAGCGGGAGAGGCACCGGGGAGCTGTTTTTT TRBV6-1 NA TRBJ2-2 TRBD2
CASSPTAGVGYTF TGTGCCAGCAGCCCCACGGCAGGGGTCGGCTACACCTTC TRBV14 once TRBJ1-2 NA
CASTLEGGPRGSYEQYF TGTGCCAGCACCTTGGAAGGGGGCCCTAGGGGCTCCTACGAGCAGTACTTC TRBV7-2 NA TRBJ2-7 TRBD1
CASSLVGRGSAEAFF TGTGCCAGCAGCTTAGTTGGCAGGGGTTCGGCTGAAGCTTTCTTT TRBV7-2 NA TRBJ1-1 NA
CASSQDWLAGDNEQFF TGCGCCAGCAGCCAAGATTGGCTAGCGGGGGACAATGAGCAGTTCTTC TRBV4-3 NA TRBJ2-1 TRBD2
CASSYSRMSSGNTIYF TGTGCCAGCAGTTACTCGAGAATGAGCTCTGGAAACACCATATATTTT TRBV6-5 NA TRBJ1-3 NA
CASIREGLDTQYF TGTGCCAGCATACGGGAGGGATTGGATACGCAGTATTTT TRBV6-1 NA TRBJ2-3 TRBD2
CASSQSLLPVLTDTQYF TGCGCCAGCAGTCAATCGCTCTTGCCAGTGTTGACAGATACGCAGTATTTT TRBV23-1 NA TRBJ2-3 NA
CSVGQGATEAFF TGCAGCGTGGGACAGGGGGCCACTGAAGCTTTCTTT TRBV29-1 NA TRBJ1-1 TRBD1
CASSEKRGAGGTGELFF TGTGCCAGCAGTGAAAAGCGGGGGGCCGGGGGCACCGGGGAGCTGTTTTTT TRBV6-1 NA TRBJ2-2 TRBD2
CASSLGGWGTGSYEQYF TGTGCCAGCAGTTTAGGCGGGTGGGGGACAGGCTCCTACGAGCAGTACTTC TRBV27 few TRBJ2-7 TRBD1
CATSRDPMTPEAQYF TGTGCCACCAGCAGAGATCCCATGACCCCTGAGGCCCAGTACTTC TRBV15 NA TRBJ2-5 NA
CASSLAGGSNEQFF TGCGCCAGCAGCTTGGCAGGGGGCTCGAATGAGCAGTTCTTC TRBV5-1 NA TRBJ2-1 TRBD1
CASSLQGATNEKLFF TGTGCCAGCAGTCTCCAGGGGGCGACTAATGAAAAACTGTTTTTT TRBV5-5 NA TRBJ1-4 TRBD1
CASSEGTPYQPQHF TGTGCCAGCAGTGAAGGTACACCATATCAGCCCCAGCATTTT TRBV6-1 NA TRBJ1-5 NA
CASSLEGQGMWDYGYTF TGCGCCAGCAGCTTGGAGGGACAGGGGATGTGGGACTATGGCTACACCTTC TRBV5-1 once TRBJ1-2 TRBD1
CASSWIQVLSGNTIYF TGTGCCAGCAGCTGGATACAGGTGCTCTCTGGAAACACCATATATTTT TRBV7-3 NA TRBJ1-3 NA
CASSLAITGYNEQFF TGTGCCAGCAGCTTAGCCATAACGGGTTACAATGAGCAGTTCTTC TRBV11-2 NA TRBJ2-1 NA
CASSLAGQGIPYEQYF TGTGCCAGCAGCTTAGCGGGACAGGGGATCCCCTACGAGCAGTACTTC TRBV13 few TRBJ2-7 TRBD1
CASSLGRGALYEQYF TGTGCCAGCAGCTTAGGGCGGGGGGCGCTGTACGAGCAGTACTTC TRBV11-1 NA TRBJ2-7 TRBD2
CASSLTSGLSYEQYF TGTGCCAGCAGCCTAACTAGCGGGCTTTCCTACGAGCAGTACTTC TRBV7-2 NA TRBJ2-7 TRBD2
CASRRLAGENSDTQYF TGTGCCAGCAGGCGCCTAGCGGGAGAGAACTCAGATACGCAGTATTTT TRBV2 NA TRBJ2-3 TRBD2
CASRPSGGSGANVLTF TGTGCCAGCAGGCCATCAGGGGGGTCTGGGGCCAACGTCCTGACTTTC TRBV28 few TRBJ2-6 NA
CATGGLAGATGELFF TGTGCCACAGGGGGGCTAGCGGGAGCCACCGGGGAGCTGTTTTTT TRBV27 NA TRBJ2-2 TRBD2
CASSYSTGGYGYTF TGTGCCAGCAGTTACTCGACAGGGGGCTATGGCTACACCTTC TRBV6-5 few TRBJ1-2 TRBD1
CASSVSAGGLDTQYF TGTGCCAGTAGTGTTTCAGCGGGGGGTTTAGATACGCAGTATTTT TRBV19 NA TRBJ2-3 TRBD2
CASSSTSSSDTQYF TGTGCCAGCAGCTCGACTAGCTCCTCAGATACGCAGTATTTT TRBV5-6 NA TRBJ2-3 TRBD2
CASSQSGGAGETQYF TGTGCCAGCAGCCAAAGCGGGGGGGCCGGGGAGACCCAGTACTTC TRBV7-2 NA TRBJ2-5 TRBD2
CASSFIAGGLADTQYF TGTGCCAGCAGCTTTATAGCGGGGGGGCTAGCAGATACGCAGTATTTT TRBV7-2 NA TRBJ2-3 TRBD2
CASSVDSGTRYPNTGELFF TGTGCCAGCAGCGTAGATTCCGGGACACGATACCCGAACACCGGGGAGCTGTTTTTT TRBV9 few TRBJ2-2 NA